This T cell receptor beta chain was identified during a study of T cells in Graves' hyperthyroidism and ophthalmopathy (dated by TCRdb to between 2019 and 2020). Study-wide context: Peripheral blood samples were taken at the time of initial diagnosis, prior to any treatment. The roughly 99 discovery patients were divided at random into training and test sets in a 7:3 ratio. Whether ophthalmopathy could be predicted prospectively was tested in an independent validation cohort made up of about 18 hyperthyroidism patients plus 17 patients who later progressed to ophthalmopathy. To identify TCR V-J signatures that set the groups apart, the researchers used a discovery cohort of roughly 100 patients, made up of approximately 43 with Graves' ophthalmopathy and 57 with stable Graves' hyperthyroidism. After sampling, hyperthyroidism patients received methimazole starting at 30 mg daily, and ophthalmopathy patients received high-dose intravenous methylprednisolone. According to the paper, TCR Vbeta CDR3 sequencing was carried out on approximately 140 peripheral blood samples, which came from 40 to 45 ophthalmopathy, 75 to 80 hyperthyroidism and roughly 17 progressor patients. In about 6 Graves' hyperthyroidism patients, the study also compared T-cell repertoires from thyroid tissue with T-cell repertoires from blood. What the authors observed across the whole study: A model built on a 13 V-J signature distinguished ophthalmopathy from stable hyperthyroidism, reaching about 88% sensitivity and under 84% specificity in cross-validation and 80%/75% in testing. Blood samples also contained most of the expanded thyroid clonotypes (frequency above 0.001), which suggests that blood repertoires may reflect thyroid immune responses. No statistical method was used to fix the sample size in advance, and group allocation was not hidden from the investigators. In validation, the model predicted progression to ophthalmopathy with around 71% sensitivity and about 72% specificity, a median of 6.5 months before onset.

This clonotype was picked up a small number of times. Its antigen is unknown. No much larger clone exists at a distance of one base, and base qualities are not known. The CDR3 measures 14 amino acids from cysteine to phenylalanine. The DNA shown is the 42-base CDR3, in frame from base 1. V lost 4 bases and J lost 1 base; the stretch between them is 10 bases long. Reading the germline V gene gives CDR1 ENHRY and CDR2 SYGVKD. The TCR beta CDR3 regions were amplified from RNA transcripts. The first round of RT-PCR for the TCR CDR3 was performed with the HTBI primer set and the Qiagen OneStep RT-PCR kit. A second multiplex PCR round built the libraries, followed by size selection and purification. Libraries were sequenced paired-end with 100 bp reads on an Illumina HiSeq2000. On the study's bioinformatics: SOAPnuke was used to process the raw data, with reads discarded if the reads contained adapters or uncalled bases, had a mean Phred below 15, or lacked an exact constant-primer or identifier match. COPE v1.2.5 was used to merge the high-quality paired reads, and each unique nucleotide sequence was defined as a clonotype. MiTCR v1.1 was used to align the clonotypes against IMGT TRBV, TRBD and TRBJ reference segments. Only V-J combinations with frequency above 0.0001, covering about 99% of repertoires, were analysed. The TCS score was defined as F50 (clonal expansion) divided by E x V (chaos), with BLOSUM62-based TCRdist calculated between CDR3 peptides within each V-J. Welch's t-statistics and random forest reduced fewer than 550 V-J features to 10 to 15, which were used in a naive Bayes classifier (R e1071). TCRdb handled the public reads itself, with Q25 trimming in fastp and clone calling in MiXCR, and kept productive beta chains. Each CDR3 protein appears once, grouped with its most common genes and DNA. The V and J calls, along with clone size, are taken from TCRdb and not from the paper's own processing. In all, the sample holds 490,000 or so distinct CDR3 sequences, and approximately 16% of those were seen once. Jointly, the top ten make up roughly 29% of the sample.

Ophthalmopathy patients had moderately to severely active disease, with a Clinical Activity Score of 3 or more, a NOSPECS grade of 4 or more, and a disease duration of less than 3 months. Patients with uncontrolled infections, other autoimmune diseases, pregnancy or lactation were excluded. Diagnoses relied on clinical symptoms, serum thyroxine and TRAb, thyroid ultrasound and orbital computed tomography. Ficoll-Paque density gradient centrifugation was used to isolate PBMCs from 8 to 10 ml of fresh peripheral blood. Total RNA was extracted using Trizol reagent, and RNA quality was assessed on an Agilent 2100 Bioanalyzer.

The chain is assembled from TRBV10-3 and TRBJ2-5, with TRBD1 as a weak D call on 5 bases. The TCR originated in a woman younger than 45 with Graves' ophthalmopathy. Source material: blood. The sequenced DNA: TGTGCCATCAGTGGGCCCGACAGCCAAGAGACCCAGTACTTC. It encodes CAISGPDSQETQYF.